This T cell receptor (beta chain) was recovered during a study of blood T cell repertoires in COVID-19. The overall study: COVID-19 samples from acute and convalescent phases originated in the United States, Italy and Spain. Sources were T cells, B-cell-depleted T cells, or PBMCs; the material itself was cDNA or gDNA.

Seattle patient enrollment occurred during active infection, with longitudinal follow-up thereafter. Germline V CDR1 and CDR2: SQVTM, ANQGSEA. This CDR3 comprises 16 residues. With 6 bases removed from V and 2 bases from J, the gap between germline ends came to 23 bases. Authors' data handling: Amplifying reference gene primers gave estimates of nucleated cell counts. Data came from immunoSEQ multiplex PCR; TCRdb stores just in-frame clones and leaves some out. V, J and clone size are taken as reported in that table, and D and trimming were inferred from the DNA itself. The data hold 90,000 or so clones, with about 89% observed a single time.

V and J are TRBV29-1 and TRBJ2-7; D is perhaps TRBD2 (6 bases). The specimen sequenced was peripheral blood. This clonotype was obtained from a man aged 55 to 70 with COVID-19, enrolled during active disease. The CDR3 nucleotides are TGCAGCGTGGGGTTGGCCGGGACTCCATACCCCTACGAGCAGTACTTC. Translation gives CSVGLAGTPYPYEQYF.